This T cell receptor (beta chain) was found in a study of blood T cells in healthy people across ages. Study background: Researchers report that template switching captured about one barcoded beta molecule per two T cells.

Study-wide findings and caveats: Diversity estimates from one million T cells were considered underestimates. Among long-lived donors, naive CD4+ cells were more numerous and diversity higher than in aged donors. The donors' CMV status was not determined, possibly confounding changes in expanded clonotypes.

Germline V gives CDR1 ENHRY, CDR2 SYGVKD. The CDR3 runs 10 residues. A second PCR, run for roughly 7 to 11 cycles, used a sample-barcoded 5' primer plus a J-beta primer mix. TCRdb used MiXCR to reprocess the 5' RACE reads, holding one entry per CDR3 protein. The sample holds roughly 1,700,000 distinct CDR3 sequences; 28% are singletons and the top ten take 7.7%. Comments on this clonotype: The target antigen is unknown. At one end, the junction sequence differs from germline, possibly due to a read error.

Sequenced material: blood. This receptor was identified in a woman under 40 in good health. The rearrangement links TRBV10-3 to TRBJ2-5; D is possibly TRBD1 (5 bases). CDR3 protein: CAPDGQGRDF. As DNA, the CDR3 is TGTGCCCCCGACGGGCAGGGAAGGGACTTC.